The next 15 T cell receptor beta chains were all read from a single sample in a study of cytomegalovirus exposure and HLA in healthy donors. Data came from immunoSEQ multiplex PCR; TCRdb stores just in-frame clones and leaves some out. The table has 90,000 to 100,000 clones, approximately 93% seen once. Sequencing was done on a sample of PBMCs. These receptors all come from a woman younger than 45 in good health and CMV-seropositive.

This clone was seen just once. Written as DNA, the CDR3 is TGTGCCAGCAGCCCCCGGGACAGGAACACCGGGGAGCTGTTTTTT. This translates into CASSPRDRNTGELFF. The genes are TRBV5-5 and TRBJ2-2; 7 bases fit TRBD1. The V gene end was trimmed by 4 bases and the J gene end by 1 base; junction bases not matched to a gene: 4. Germline loops: CDR1 SGHKS, CDR2 YYEKEE (reference sequence). The CDR3 consists of 15 residues.

The rearrangement joins TRBV28 to TRBJ2-1; TRBD2 agrees at 8 bases. With 4 bases clipped from V and 9 bases from J, the junction kept 2 bases outside the gene matches. Germline V gene data show CDR1 as MDHEN and CDR2 as SYDVKM. CDR3 size: 12 residues. For the CDR3, the DNA is TGTGCCAGCAGTTCCGGGGGGGGTGAGCAGTTCTTC. Its protein is CASSSGGGEQFF.

This rearrangement joins TRBV9 to TRBJ2-1, with TRBD2 identical over 9 bases. The germline CDR1 and CDR2 sequences are SGDLS and YYNGEE. J was trimmed by 5 bases and V by 4 bases; bases with no gene match: 7. The CDR3 has 15 amino acids. This chain's CDR3 is CASSKGLAGDNEQFF. The CDR3 region has the DNA TGTGCCAGCAGCAAGGGACTAGCTGGGGACAATGAGCAGTTCTTC. The whole variable domain, remainder taken from reference TRBV9 and TRBJ2-1, is DSGVTQTPKHLITATGQRVTLRCSPRSGDLSVYWYQQSLDQGLQFLIQYYNGEERAKGNILERFSAQQFPDLHSELNLSSLELGDSALYFCASSKGLAGDNEQFFGPGTRLTVL.

This chain uses TRBV9 with TRBJ2-3, with D possibly matching TRBD2 (5 bases). The CDR3 extends over 15 amino acids. Germline assignment: CDR1 SGDLS and CDR2 YYNGEE. Between the trimmed V and J ends, which lost 2 bases and 0 bases, there was a span of 10 bases. The CDR3 reads CASSVSVSSTDTQYF. The CDR3 DNA is TGTGCCAGCAGCGTTAGCGTCAGTAGCACAGATACGCAGTATTTT.

The chain combines TRBV4-1 with TRBJ1-2; D call uncertain. The CDR3 is 16 residues long. V was shortened by 0 bases and J by 2 bases, with 13 bases between the two germline ends. Germline CDR1 is MGHRA and CDR2 is YSYEKL. CDR3 residues: CASSQDNVFSNYGYTF. The CDR3 nucleotides read TGCGCCAGCAGCCAAGATAATGTTTTCTCCAACTATGGCTACACCTTC.

A remark on this clone: This specimen includes other DNA sequences encoding the same CDR3. The gene calls are TRBV5-1 and TRBJ1-2; 7 nucleotides align to TRBD1. The CDR3 has 13 residues. CDR1 and CDR2 (germline): SGHRS, YFSETQ. J was trimmed by 3 bases and V by 2 bases; bases with no gene match: 1. This CDR3 reads CASSLDRDYGYTF. CDR3 coding DNA: TGCGCCAGCAGCTTAGACAGGGACTATGGCTACACCTTC.

The chain carries TRBV28 and TRBJ1-5; 9 bases are shared with TRBD1. Trimming took 2 bases from V and 5 from J; bases not matched to a gene: 4. CDR1 is MDHEN and CDR2 is SYDVKM in the germline V gene. The CDR3 runs to 15 residues. The CDR3 coding sequence is TGTGCCAGCAGTTTACTCACAGGGGGCTATCAGCCCCAGCATTTT. This gives the protein CASSLLTGGYQPQHF.

The chain links TRBV15 to TRBJ2-3, with 9 bases identical to TRBD2. J gave up 3 bases and V 9 bases, and 1 base lay outside the gene matches. Germline V gene lookup returns CDR1 LNHNV and CDR2 YYDKDF (reference sequence). The CDR3 is made up of 12 amino acids. CDR3 DNA: TGTGCCACAGCGGGAGGAACAGATACGCAGTATTTT. This codes for CATAGGTDTQYF.

The chain recombines TRBV27 with TRBJ2-2, with 12 bases fitting TRBD2. This CDR3 comprises 14 residues. Germline CDR1 reads MNHEY; CDR2 reads SMNVEV (reference sequence). Germline trimming cut 5 bases from V and 6 bases from J; bases unmatched to any gene: 1. In DNA form, the CDR3 reads TGTGCCAGCAGTCTAGCGGGAGGGCCCGGGGAGCTGTTTTTT. Its protein product is CASSLAGGPGELFF.

This rearrangement joins TRBV29-1 to TRBJ2-5, with D tentatively TRBD1 (5 bases). The CDR3 extends over 14 amino acids. V dropped 4 bases and J dropped 5 bases, with 17 bases sitting between them. Per the germline V gene, CDR1 is SQVTM and CDR2 is ANQGSEA. The DNA of the CDR3 is TGCAGCGTTGCCCATTCCCCTCAGGGCGAGACCCAGTACTTC. This codes for CSVAHSPQGETQYF.

The V gene is TRBV4-3, the J gene TRBJ2-7; 9 nucleotides align to TRBD1. The CDR3 runs to 16 residues. CDR1 LGHNA and CDR2 YSLEER come from the germline V gene. V lost 0 bases and J lost 3; bases outside the gene matches: 6. This CDR3 is CASSQDVTGGSYEQYF. The CDR3 bases are TGCGCCAGCAGCCAAGATGTGACAGGGGGAAGCTACGAGCAGTACTTC.

The chain combines TRBV6-5 with TRBJ2-2, with D possibly being TRBD1 (6 bases). CDR3 length: 15 amino acids. The ends were cut back, 4 bases at V and 3 bases at J, with 12 bases in the middle. From germline, CDR1 is MNHEY and CDR2 SVGAGI. Here the CDR3 reads CASSSYRVDTGELFF. The CDR3 nucleotides are TGTGCCAGCAGTTCATACAGGGTGGACACCGGGGAGCTGTTTTTT.

The rearrangement uses TRBV5-1 and TRBJ1-1; TRBD1 aligns across 7 bases. This CDR3 spans 15 amino acids. V lost 5 bases, J lost 4 bases, and 11 bases stayed unmatched. CDR1 is SGHRS and CDR2 is YFSETQ in the germline V gene. In DNA form, the CDR3 reads TGCGCCAGCAGTGGCAAAGGGGGCTTCGGCACTGAAGCTTTCTTT. Translating gives CASSGKGGFGTEAFF.

The chain employs TRBV28 and TRBJ2-3, with 9 bases identical to TRBD2. Germline CDR1 MDHEN, CDR2 SYDVKM. V dropped 10 bases and J dropped 2; count of bases not matched to a gene: 10. CDR3 length: 15 amino acids. This CDR3 is CATQAGGSLTDTQYF. The CDR3, as DNA: TGTGCCACTCAGGCGGGGGGGTCACTCACAGATACGCAGTATTTT.

The rearrangement uses TRBV5-1 and TRBJ2-1; 8 nucleotides match TRBD1. J gave up 5 bases and V 4 bases, and 8 bases lay outside the gene matches. Germline loops: CDR1 SGHRS, CDR2 YFSETQ. The CDR3 is 15 residues long. The CDR3 spells CASSLPSDRDNEQFF. The CDR3 nucleotides are TGCGCCAGCAGCCTTCCCTCGGACAGGGACAATGAGCAGTTCTTC.